This T cell receptor beta chain was profiled in a study of T cell repertoires in cytomegalovirus infection. CDR3 length: 15 amino acids. The V gene end was trimmed by 4 bases and the J gene end by 5 bases; junction bases not matched to a gene: 5. Germline values: CDR1 SGHTA, CDR2 FQGNSA. One entry per CDR3 protein results from TCRdb running MiXCR on the reads. The sample holds 210,000 or so distinct CDR3 sequences; 5% to 8.5% are singletons and the top ten take about 6.5%. This clonotype was seen many times. The sample comprised PBMCs. The chain couples TRBV7-2 to TRBJ2-5; TRBD2 matches 12 bases. This sequence was found in a human donor in good health (CMV status not recorded). Some clones in this sample may be carry-over from other donors' samples. This CDR3 reads CASSSLAGGRETQYF. In nucleotides, the CDR3 is TGTGCCAGCAGCTCCCTAGCGGGGGGGCGGGAGACCCAGTACTTC.